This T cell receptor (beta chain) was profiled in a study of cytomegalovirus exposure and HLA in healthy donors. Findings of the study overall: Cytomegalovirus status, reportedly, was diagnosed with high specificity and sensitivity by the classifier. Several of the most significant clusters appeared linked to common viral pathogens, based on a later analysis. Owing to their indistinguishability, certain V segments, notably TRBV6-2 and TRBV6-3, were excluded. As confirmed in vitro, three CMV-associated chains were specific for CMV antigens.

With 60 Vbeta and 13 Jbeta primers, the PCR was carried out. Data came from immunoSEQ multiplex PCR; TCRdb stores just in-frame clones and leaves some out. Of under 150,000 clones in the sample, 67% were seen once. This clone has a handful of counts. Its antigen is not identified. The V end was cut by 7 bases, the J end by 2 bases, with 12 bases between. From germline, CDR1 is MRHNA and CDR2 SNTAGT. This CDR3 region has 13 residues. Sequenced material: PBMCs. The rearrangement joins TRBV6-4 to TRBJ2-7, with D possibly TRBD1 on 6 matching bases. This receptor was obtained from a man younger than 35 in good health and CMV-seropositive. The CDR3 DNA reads TGTGCCAGCATCGGGACATCCACCTACGAGCAGTACGTC. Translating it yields CASIGTSTYEQYV.